This T cell receptor (beta chain) was captured in a study of tumor-infiltrating lymphocytes in primary liver carcinoma. From roughly 0.55 ug of total RNA, TCR beta-specific cDNA was reverse-transcribed using a constant-region primer. Generation of the TCR beta libraries relied on three nested multiplex PCR rounds using slightly modified ARM-PCR. Each of the first two PCR rounds ran 9 to 11 cycles with TRBV1-TRBV30 forward and C-beta reverse primers. TCRdb analysed the multiplex PCR reads with MiXCR anew, one entry per CDR3 protein. The table includes approximately 110,000 distinct CDR3 sequences, under 65% detected once. Findings and caveats of the study: Just around 7.5-25% of top clones spanned all five tumor regions.

CDR1 and CDR2 (germline): MGHRA, YSYEKL. Trimming cost V 4 bases and J 7 bases, with 20 bases left between them. The CDR3 runs 15 residues. As concerns this clonotype: Its matching antigen is unknown.

Joint extraction of RNA and DNA used roughly 19-33 mg of bulk tissue that was unsorted. Chronic HBV infection was present, with no prior treatment. Whichever tumor sample was examined, it had over 75% viable tumor cells. Sequencing used liver tumor tissue from sampling region 3. Documented subset: tumor region T3, left-lateral pole. The TCR originated in a woman aged 60-75 years with primary liver carcinoma and hepatitis B virus infection. The chain recombines TRBV4-1 with TRBJ2-7; perhaps TRBD1 as D (6 bases). CDR3: CASSRDGTGLGEQYF. Written as DNA, the CDR3 is TGCGCCAGCAGCCGAGATGGCACAGGGTTAGGAGAGCAGTACTTC.